The present T cell receptor (beta chain) was sequenced within a study of control samples from healthy donors and cancer patients. TCRdb's table, derived via immunoSEQ multiplex PCR, lists solely in-frame clones and lacks some. This sample has roughly 80,000 clones, with 85% to 95% found just once. V shed 2 bases and J 8 bases; nucleotides not matched to a gene: 7. The CDR3 covers 15 residues. Germline assignment: CDR1 MNHNY and CDR2 SVGAGI (reference sequence). This clone is labeled medium-sized. The chain uses TRBV6-6 and TRBJ2-1; 9 bases are shared with TRBD2. This receptor was obtained from a woman aged 55-69 years in good health. Sequences were obtained from blood. The CDR3: CASSYQAGGLYEQFF. The DNA of the CDR3 is TGTGCCAGCAGTTACCAGGCGGGAGGGCTCTATGAGCAGTTCTTC.